The T cell receptor beta chain under discussion was sequenced for a study of blood T cell repertoires in COVID-19. Study in general: From T cells, B-cell-depleted T cells, or PBMCs came the material, which was cDNA or gDNA.

As originally analysed: Reference gene primer amplification gave estimated nucleated cell counts. Generated by immunoSEQ multiplex PCR, the TCRdb table keeps only in-frame clones and is missing some. V and J calls and clone size are copied from that table; D and trimming were computed from the DNA. The sample has under 250,000 clones, 70% to 90% seen once. This clone turned up a few times. An end of the junction differs from the germline gene, which may be a read error. This TCR was sampled from a man between 25 and 39 years old who had recovered from COVID-19. The specimen was PBMCs or T cells enriched from blood (not recorded which).

In DNA form, the CDR3 reads TGTGCCAGCAGCCTAGCCGGTCCAACTAATGAAAAACTGTTTTTT. This encodes CASSLAGPTNEKLFF. The rearrangement uses TRBV7-2 and TRBJ1-4; D unclear. This CDR3 has 15 amino acids. Per germline, CDR1 SGHTA and CDR2 FQGNSA.